This T cell receptor (beta chain) emerged from a study of T cell changes during pregnancy in multiple sclerosis. Produced via immunoSEQ multiplex PCR; TCRdb's table is partial and in-frame only. The sample has tens of thousands of clones; almost 90% are singletons. Germline CDR1 SNHLY, CDR2 FYNNEI. There are 15 residues in the CDR3. Germline trimming cut 1 base from V and 4 bases from J; bases unmatched to any gene: 4. This chain connects TRBV2 to TRBJ2-1; TRBD2 matches at 7 bases. The TCR was taken from a female donor in good health, enrolled as a control in a pregnancy study. The sequencing used peripheral blood, collected in the first trimester of pregnancy. Here the CDR3 reads CASSEDGRRYNEQFF. The CDR3 region has the DNA TGTGCCAGCAGTGAAGACGGGAGGAGGTACAATGAGCAGTTCTTC.